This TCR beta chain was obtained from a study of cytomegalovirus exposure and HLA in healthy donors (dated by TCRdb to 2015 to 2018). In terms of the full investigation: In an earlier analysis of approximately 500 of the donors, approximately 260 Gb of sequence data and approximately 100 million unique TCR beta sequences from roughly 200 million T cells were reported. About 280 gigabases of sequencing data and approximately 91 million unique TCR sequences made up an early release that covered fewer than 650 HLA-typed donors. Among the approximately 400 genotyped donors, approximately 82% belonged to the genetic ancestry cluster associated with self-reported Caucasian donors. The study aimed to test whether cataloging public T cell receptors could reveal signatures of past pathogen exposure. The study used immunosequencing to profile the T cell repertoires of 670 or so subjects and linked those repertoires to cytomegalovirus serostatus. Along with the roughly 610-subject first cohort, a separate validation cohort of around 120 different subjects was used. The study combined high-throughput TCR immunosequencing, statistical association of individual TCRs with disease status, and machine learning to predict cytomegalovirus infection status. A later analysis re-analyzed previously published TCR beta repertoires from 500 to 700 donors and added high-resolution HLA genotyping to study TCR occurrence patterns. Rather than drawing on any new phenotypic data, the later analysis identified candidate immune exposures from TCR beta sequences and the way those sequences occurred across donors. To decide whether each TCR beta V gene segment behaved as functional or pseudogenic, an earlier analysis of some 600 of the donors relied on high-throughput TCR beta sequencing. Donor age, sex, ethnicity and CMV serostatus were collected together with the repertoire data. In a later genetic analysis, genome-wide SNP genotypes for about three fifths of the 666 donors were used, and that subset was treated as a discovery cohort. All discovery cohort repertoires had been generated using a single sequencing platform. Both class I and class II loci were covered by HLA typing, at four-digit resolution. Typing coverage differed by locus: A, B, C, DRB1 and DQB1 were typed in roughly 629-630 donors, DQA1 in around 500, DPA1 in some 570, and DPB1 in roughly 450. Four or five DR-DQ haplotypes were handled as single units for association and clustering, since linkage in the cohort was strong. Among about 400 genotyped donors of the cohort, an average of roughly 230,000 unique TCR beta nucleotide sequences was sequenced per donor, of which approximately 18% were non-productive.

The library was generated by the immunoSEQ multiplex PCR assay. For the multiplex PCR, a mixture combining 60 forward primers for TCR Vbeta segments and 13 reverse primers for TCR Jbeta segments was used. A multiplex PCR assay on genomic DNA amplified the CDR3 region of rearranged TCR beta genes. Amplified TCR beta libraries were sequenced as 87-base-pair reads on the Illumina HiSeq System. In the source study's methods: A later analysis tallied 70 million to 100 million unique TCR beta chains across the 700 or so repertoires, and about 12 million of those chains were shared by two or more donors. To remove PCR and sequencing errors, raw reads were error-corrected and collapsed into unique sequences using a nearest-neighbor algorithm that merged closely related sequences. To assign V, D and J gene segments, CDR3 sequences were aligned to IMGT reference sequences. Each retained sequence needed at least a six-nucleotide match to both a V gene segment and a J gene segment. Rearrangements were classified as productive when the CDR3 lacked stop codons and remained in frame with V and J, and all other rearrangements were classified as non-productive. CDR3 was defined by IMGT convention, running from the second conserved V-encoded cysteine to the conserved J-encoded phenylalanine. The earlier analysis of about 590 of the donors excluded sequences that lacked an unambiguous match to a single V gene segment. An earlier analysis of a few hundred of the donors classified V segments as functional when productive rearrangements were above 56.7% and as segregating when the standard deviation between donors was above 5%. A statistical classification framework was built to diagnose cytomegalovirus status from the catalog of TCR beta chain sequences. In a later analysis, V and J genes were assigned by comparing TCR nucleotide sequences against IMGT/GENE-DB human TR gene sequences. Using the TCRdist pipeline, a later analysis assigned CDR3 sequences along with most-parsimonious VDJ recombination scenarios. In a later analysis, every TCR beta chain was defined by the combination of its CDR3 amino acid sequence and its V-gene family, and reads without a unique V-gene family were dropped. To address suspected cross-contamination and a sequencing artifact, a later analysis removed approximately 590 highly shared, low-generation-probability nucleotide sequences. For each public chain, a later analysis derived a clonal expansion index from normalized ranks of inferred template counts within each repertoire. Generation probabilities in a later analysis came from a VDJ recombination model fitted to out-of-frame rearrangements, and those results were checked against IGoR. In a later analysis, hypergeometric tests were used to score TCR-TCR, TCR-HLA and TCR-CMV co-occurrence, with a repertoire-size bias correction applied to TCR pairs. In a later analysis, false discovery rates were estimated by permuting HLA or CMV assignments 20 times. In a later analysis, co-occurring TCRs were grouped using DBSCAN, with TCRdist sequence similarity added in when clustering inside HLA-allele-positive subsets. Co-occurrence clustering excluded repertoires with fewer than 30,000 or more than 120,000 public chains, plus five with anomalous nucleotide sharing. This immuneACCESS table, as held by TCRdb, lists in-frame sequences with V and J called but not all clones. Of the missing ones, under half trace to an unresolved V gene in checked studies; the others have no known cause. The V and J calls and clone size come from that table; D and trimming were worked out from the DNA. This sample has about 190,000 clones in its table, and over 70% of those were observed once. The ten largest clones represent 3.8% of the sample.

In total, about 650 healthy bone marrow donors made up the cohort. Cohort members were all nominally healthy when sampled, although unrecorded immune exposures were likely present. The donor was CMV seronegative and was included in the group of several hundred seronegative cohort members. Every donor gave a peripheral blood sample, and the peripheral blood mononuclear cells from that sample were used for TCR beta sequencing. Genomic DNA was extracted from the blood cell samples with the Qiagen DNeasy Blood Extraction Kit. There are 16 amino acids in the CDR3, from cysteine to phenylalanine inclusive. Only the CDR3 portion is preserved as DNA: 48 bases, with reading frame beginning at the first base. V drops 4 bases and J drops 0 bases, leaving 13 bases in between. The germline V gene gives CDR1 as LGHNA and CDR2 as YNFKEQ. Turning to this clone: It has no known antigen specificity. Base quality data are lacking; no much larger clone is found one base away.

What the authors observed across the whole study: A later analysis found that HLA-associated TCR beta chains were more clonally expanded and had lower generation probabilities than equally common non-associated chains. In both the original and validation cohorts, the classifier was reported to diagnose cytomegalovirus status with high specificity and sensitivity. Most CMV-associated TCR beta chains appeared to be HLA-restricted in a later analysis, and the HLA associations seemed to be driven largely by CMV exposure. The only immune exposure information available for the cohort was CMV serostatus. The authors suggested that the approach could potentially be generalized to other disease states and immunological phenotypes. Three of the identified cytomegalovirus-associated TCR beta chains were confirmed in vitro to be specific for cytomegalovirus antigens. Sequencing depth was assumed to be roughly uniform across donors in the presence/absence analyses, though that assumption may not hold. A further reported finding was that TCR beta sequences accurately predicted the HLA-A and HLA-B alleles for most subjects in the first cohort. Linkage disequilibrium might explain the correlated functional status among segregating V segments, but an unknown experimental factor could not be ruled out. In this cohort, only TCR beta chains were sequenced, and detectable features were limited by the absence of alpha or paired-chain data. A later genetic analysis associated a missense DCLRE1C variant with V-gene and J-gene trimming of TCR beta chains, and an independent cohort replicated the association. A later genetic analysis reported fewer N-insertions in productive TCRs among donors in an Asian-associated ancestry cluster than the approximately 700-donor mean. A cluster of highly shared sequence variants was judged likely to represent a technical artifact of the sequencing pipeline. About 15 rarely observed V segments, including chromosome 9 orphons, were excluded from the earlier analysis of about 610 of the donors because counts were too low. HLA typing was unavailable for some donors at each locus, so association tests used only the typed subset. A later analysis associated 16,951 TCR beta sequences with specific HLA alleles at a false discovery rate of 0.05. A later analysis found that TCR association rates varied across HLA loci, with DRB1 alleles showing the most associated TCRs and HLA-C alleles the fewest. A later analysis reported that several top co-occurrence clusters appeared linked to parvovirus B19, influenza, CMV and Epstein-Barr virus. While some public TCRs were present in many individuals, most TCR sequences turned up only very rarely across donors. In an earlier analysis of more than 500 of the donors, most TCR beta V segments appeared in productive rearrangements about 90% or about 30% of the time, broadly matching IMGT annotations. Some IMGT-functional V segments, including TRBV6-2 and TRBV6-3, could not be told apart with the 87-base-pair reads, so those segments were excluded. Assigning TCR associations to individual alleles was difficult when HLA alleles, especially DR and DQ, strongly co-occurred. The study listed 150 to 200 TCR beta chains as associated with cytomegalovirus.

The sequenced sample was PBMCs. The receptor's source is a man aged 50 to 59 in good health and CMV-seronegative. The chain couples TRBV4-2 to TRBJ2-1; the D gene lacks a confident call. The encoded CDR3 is CASSLTLSSSYNEQFF. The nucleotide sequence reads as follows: TGTGCCAGCAGCCTAACTCTATCAAGCTCCTACAATGAGCAGTTCTTC.